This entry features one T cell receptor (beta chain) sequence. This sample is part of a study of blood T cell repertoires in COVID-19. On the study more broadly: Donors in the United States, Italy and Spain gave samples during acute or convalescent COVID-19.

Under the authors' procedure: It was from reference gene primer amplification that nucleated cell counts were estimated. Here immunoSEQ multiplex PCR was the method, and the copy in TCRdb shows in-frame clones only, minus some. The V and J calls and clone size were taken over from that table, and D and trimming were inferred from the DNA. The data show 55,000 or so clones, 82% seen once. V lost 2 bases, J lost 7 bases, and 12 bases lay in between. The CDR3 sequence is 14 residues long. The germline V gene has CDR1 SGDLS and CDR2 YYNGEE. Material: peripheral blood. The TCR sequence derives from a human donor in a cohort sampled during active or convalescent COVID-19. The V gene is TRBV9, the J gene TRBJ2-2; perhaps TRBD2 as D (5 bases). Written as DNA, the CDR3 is TGTGCCAGCAGCGTTGAGGGCAGTTACGGGGAGCTGTTTTTT. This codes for CASSVEGSYGELFF.